The next 11 T cell receptor beta chains were all read from a single sample in a study of T cell repertoires in cytomegalovirus infection. MiXCR was run by TCRdb on the reads, yielding one entry per CDR3 protein. The sample contains roughly 280,000 distinct CDR3 sequences, roughly 15% of which appear only once. The sequenced sample was PBMCs. The receptors here all came from a human donor in good health (CMV status not recorded). Some clones in this sample may be carry-over from other donors' samples.

The sample holds many counts of this clonotype. The chain links TRBV7-9 to TRBJ2-3, with 9 bases identical to TRBD2. Losses at the gene ends were 4 bases for V and 1 base for J; bases not matched to a gene: 15. The CDR3 has 19 residues. Germline CDR1 is SEHNR and CDR2 is FQNEAQ (reference sequence). The DNA for the CDR3 is TGTGCCAGCAGCTCCATAAGGGCGGGGGGGCCCCGCGGCACAGATACGCAGTATTTT. This translates into CASSSIRAGGPRGTDTQYF.

The chain joins TRBV28 to TRBJ2-7; D is perhaps TRBD1 (5 bases). Germline loops: CDR1 MDHEN, CDR2 SYDVKM. Trimming pared 4 bases from V and 2 bases from J, leaving 15 bases between. The CDR3 is 15 residues long. For the CDR3, the DNA is TGTGCCAGCAGTTGGGCAGGGTCGGTGGCCTACGAGCAGTACTTC. Its translation is CASSWAGSVAYEQYF.

This clonotype showed up many times. V gene TRBV7-9 combines with J gene TRBJ1-5; D possibly corresponds to TRBD1 (6 bases). Germline V gives CDR1 SEHNR, CDR2 FQNEAQ (reference sequence). The CDR3 runs 13 residues. Trimming shortened V by 5 bases and J by 7 bases, and 12 bases separated the two germline ends. The CDR3 reads CASSKGQRQPQHF. In DNA, the CDR3 is TGTGCCAGCAGCAAGGGACAACGACAGCCCCAGCATTTT. The full variable domain, its missing parts supplied by reference TRBV7-9 and TRBJ1-5, is DTGVSQNPRHKITKRGQNVTFRCDPISEHNRLYWYRQTLGQGPEFLTYFQNEAQLEKSRLLSDRFSAERPKGSFSTLEIQRTEQGDSAMYLCASSKGQRQPQHFGDGTRLSIL.

The chain recombines TRBV7-9 with TRBJ2-7; no clear D gene. The CDR3 is 14 residues long. V dropped 2 bases and J dropped 5 bases, with 13 bases sitting between them. Germline CDR1 reads SEHNR; CDR2 reads FQNEAQ (reference sequence). CDR3 nucleotides: TGTGCCAGCAGCTTACGAGGAGTCGCCGACGAGCAGTACTTC. Translated, it gives CASSLRGVADEQYF.

This clonotype has at least ten counts. The V gene is TRBV7-2, the J gene TRBJ2-5, with TRBD2 matching 9 bases. Unmatched junction bases numbered 4, after V lost 5 bases and J lost 0 bases. CDR1 is SGHTA, CDR2 FQGNSA, per germline. This CDR3 spans 15 amino acids. The CDR3 sequence is CASSQSGGYQETQYF. The CDR3 DNA follows: TGTGCCAGCAGCCAAAGCGGGGGGTACCAAGAGACCCAGTACTTC.

A few counts support this clonotype. This chain uses TRBV20-1 with TRBJ2-5, with TRBD2 matching over 7 bases. The CDR3 contains 11 residues. Trimming removed 7 bases from V and 8 bases from J; junction bases left unmatched: 7. Germline V gene data show CDR1 as DFQATT and CDR2 as SNEGSKA (reference sequence). In DNA form, the CDR3 reads TGCAGTGTGACGGGGGGTTACACCCAGTACTTC. As protein: CSVTGGYTQYF.

This clonotype was counted at least ten times. The chain couples TRBV6-1 to TRBJ2-7; D may correspond to TRBD1 or TRBD2 (7 bases each). The CDR3 consists of 16 residues. Trimming stripped 4 bases from V and 3 bases from J, with 19 bases between. Germline V CDR1 and CDR2: MNHNS, SASEGT. CDR3 coding DNA: TGTGCCAGCAGTGCCGAGGGAGGGACAGCCTTCTACGAGCAGTACTTC. Translated: CASSAEGGTAFYEQYF.

This clonotype was observed a few times. The chain joins TRBV11-2 to TRBJ2-2; 8 nucleotides align to TRBD2. Germline trimming cut 4 bases from V and 2 bases from J; bases unmatched to any gene: 3. The CDR3 length is 15 residues. Germline V lookup: CDR1 SGHAT, CDR2 FQNNGV. The CDR3 sequence: CASSWTSQNTGELFF. The DNA for the CDR3 is TGTGCCAGCAGCTGGACTAGCCAAAACACCGGGGAGCTGTTTTTT.

This clonotype showed up just a few times. The gene calls are TRBV5-6 and TRBJ2-2, with 7 bases identical to TRBD1. CDR3 size: 15 residues. The V gene end was trimmed by 3 bases and the J gene end by 4 bases; junction bases not matched to a gene: 6. Germline values: CDR1 SGHDT, CDR2 YYEEEE. Written as DNA, the CDR3 is TGTGCCAGCAGCTCTGGGACAGTGCCCACCGGGGAGCTGTTTTTT. This encodes CASSSGTVPTGELFF. Full variable domain (rest looked up from reference TRBV5-6 and TRBJ2-2): DAGVTQSPTHLIKTRGQQVTLRCSPKSGHDTVSWYQQALGQGPQFIFQYYEEEERQRGNFPDRFSGHQFPNYSSELNVNALLLGDSALYLCASSSGTVPTGELFFGEGSRLTVL.

This clonotype has only a few counts. V is TRBV20-1 and J is TRBJ2-7; maybe TRBD2 (5 bases). This CDR3 has 15 residues. The germline V and J ends were trimmed by 0 bases and 3 bases, with 15 bases remaining between them. Germline V gene data show CDR1 as DFQATT and CDR2 as SNEGSKA (reference sequence). This CDR3 is CSARDFGLAYYEQYF. CDR3 coding DNA: TGCAGTGCTAGAGATTTCGGCCTAGCCTACTACGAGCAGTACTTC.

This clonotype was seen many times. The chain carries TRBV7-8 and TRBJ2-5, with D possibly matching TRBD2 (6 bases). Trimming took 5 bases from V and 4 from J, leaving 17 bases between them. Germline V gives CDR1 SGHVS, CDR2 FQNEAQ. The length of the CDR3 is 15 residues. The CDR3 DNA reads TGTGCCAGCAGCCCTCACTTCCCGGGACTAGAGACCCAGTACTTC. Its protein is CASSPHFPGLETQYF.